This T cell receptor (beta chain) was found in a study of blood T cell repertoires in COVID-19. Study at large: Researchers got acute and convalescent COVID-19 samples from the United States, Italy and Spain.

The Seattle patients joined while their infection was active and were tracked longitudinally afterward. Some clones are missing from TCRdb's copy, which holds only in-frame ones; the method was immunoSEQ multiplex PCR. The sample yields over 150,000 clones, approximately 87% seen once. CDR1 is SGHRS, CDR2 YFSETQ, per germline. V shed 1 base and J shed 3 bases, with 7 bases lying between them. The CDR3 contains 13 residues. J is TRBJ1-2 and V is TRBV5-1; D uncertain. The TCR was taken from a woman in her 70s with COVID-19, enrolled during active disease. The sequencing input was peripheral blood. CDR3 nucleotides: TGCGCCAGCAGCTTGATGGGAGACTATGGCTACACCTTC. Encoded protein: CASSLMGDYGYTF.